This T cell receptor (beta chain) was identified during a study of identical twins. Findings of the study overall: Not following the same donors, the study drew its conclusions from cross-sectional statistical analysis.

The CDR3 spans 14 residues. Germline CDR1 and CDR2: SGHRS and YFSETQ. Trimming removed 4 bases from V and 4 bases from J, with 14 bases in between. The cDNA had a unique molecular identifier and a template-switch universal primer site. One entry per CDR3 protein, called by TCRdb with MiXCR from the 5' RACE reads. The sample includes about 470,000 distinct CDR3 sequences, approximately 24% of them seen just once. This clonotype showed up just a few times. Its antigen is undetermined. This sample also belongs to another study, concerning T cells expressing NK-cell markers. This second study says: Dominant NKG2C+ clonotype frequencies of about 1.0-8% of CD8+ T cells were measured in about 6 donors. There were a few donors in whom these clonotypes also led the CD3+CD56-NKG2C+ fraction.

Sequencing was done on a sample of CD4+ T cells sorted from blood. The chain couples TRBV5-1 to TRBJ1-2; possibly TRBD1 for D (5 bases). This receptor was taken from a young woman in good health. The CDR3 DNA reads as TGCGCCAGCAGCACGGAGGGGCGAGGCTATGGCTACACCTTC. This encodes CASSTEGRGYGYTF.